The source of this T cell receptor beta chain is a study of long-term antiretroviral therapy in people with HIV. With survey level as its setting, the immunoSEQ assay was v3.0. Assay: immunoSEQ multiplex PCR; the TCRdb copy retains only in-frame clones and omits some. Of roughly 17,000 clones listed, approximately 95% are singletons. Sample: unsorted PBMCs, taken less than 11 years after starting antiretroviral therapy. This clonotype was sampled from a man aged 25-40 years with HIV.

CDR3 sequence: CASSHSGTGFRDTEAFF. The CDR3 nucleotides are TGTGCCAGCAGCCACTCTGGGACAGGGTTTCGGGACACTGAAGCTTTCTTT. V and J are TRBV7-6 and TRBJ1-1; TRBD1 matches 9 bases. Germline lookup yields CDR1 SGHVS and CDR2 FNYEAQ. With 5 bases clipped from V and 3 bases from J, the junction kept 13 bases outside the gene matches. CDR3 length: 17 residues.